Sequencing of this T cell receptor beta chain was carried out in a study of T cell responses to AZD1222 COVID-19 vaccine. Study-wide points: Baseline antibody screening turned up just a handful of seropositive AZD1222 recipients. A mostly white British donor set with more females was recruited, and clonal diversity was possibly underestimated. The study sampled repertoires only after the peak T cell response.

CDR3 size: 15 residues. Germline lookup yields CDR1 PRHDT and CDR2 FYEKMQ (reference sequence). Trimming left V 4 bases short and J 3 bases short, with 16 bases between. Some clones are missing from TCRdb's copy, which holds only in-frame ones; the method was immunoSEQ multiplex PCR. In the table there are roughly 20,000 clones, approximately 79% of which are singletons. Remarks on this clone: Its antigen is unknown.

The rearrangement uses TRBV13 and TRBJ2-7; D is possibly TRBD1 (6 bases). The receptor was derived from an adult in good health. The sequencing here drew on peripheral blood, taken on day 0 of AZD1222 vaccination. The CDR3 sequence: CASSSMTEGGYEQYF. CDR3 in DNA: TGTGCCAGCAGCTCTATGACAGAAGGGGGCTACGAGCAGTACTTC.